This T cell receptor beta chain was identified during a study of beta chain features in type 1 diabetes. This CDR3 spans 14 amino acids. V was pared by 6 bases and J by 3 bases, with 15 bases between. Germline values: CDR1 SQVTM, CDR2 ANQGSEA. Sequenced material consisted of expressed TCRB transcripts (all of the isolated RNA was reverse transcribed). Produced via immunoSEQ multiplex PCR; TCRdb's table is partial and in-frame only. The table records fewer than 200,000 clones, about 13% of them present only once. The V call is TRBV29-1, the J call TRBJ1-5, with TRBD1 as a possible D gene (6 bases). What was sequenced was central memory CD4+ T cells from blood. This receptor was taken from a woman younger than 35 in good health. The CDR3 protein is CSVAPTGYNQPQHF. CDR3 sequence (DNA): TGCAGCGTGGCCCCTACAGGGTACAATCAGCCCCAGCATTTT.